This T cell receptor beta chain was recorded in a study of human T cells and chemical hapten exposure. Each CDR3 protein is one row after TCRdb ran MiXCR on the RACE reads. Of about 250,000 distinct CDR3 sequences listed, almost 8% are singletons. Time point specified: pre-sensitization, week 0. Indicated treatment: therapeutic diphenylcyclopropenone sensitization with weekly scalp DPC. CDR1 SGDLS and CDR2 YYNGEE come from the germline V gene. The CDR3 is 14 amino acids. J gave up 8 bases and V 2 bases, and 8 bases lay outside the gene matches. The sample holds a few counts of this clonotype. This specimen was whole blood, taken in connection with sensitization to the hapten diphenylcyclopropenone (DPC). The receptor's source is a man aged 18 to 29 with alopecia areata. Some clones in this sample may be carry-over from other donors' samples. The chain uses TRBV9 and TRBJ1-2; 8 bases match TRBD1. This CDR3 is CASSVTGEVGGYTF. In nucleotides, the CDR3 is TGTGCCAGCAGCGTGACAGGGGAAGTAGGAGGCTACACCTTC.